The 31 T cell receptor beta chains below all came from one sample that was sequenced in a study of response to subunit inactivated influenza vaccine. TCRdb used MiXCR to reprocess the RT-PCR reads, holding one entry per CDR3 protein. The table includes about 170,000 distinct CDR3 sequences, approximately 12% detected once. These data are also associated with another study on T cells expressing NK-cell markers. That work states: A 5'RACE template switching approach incorporating UMIs was used to make TCR beta cDNA.

Sequenced here: CD8+ T cells sorted from PBMCs, sampled 11 to 12 days after vaccination. The receptors were sampled from a man between 45 and 60 years old who received an inactivated influenza vaccine.

This clonotype was seen a few times. The rearrangement uses TRBV9 and TRBJ1-1; D remains unclear. Germline loops: CDR1 SGDLS, CDR2 YYNGEE. CDR3 length equals 13 residues. Trimming pared 0 bases from V and 5 bases from J, leaving 8 bases between. The chain's CDR3 is CASSVVPRTEAFF. DNA of the CDR3: TGTGCCAGCAGCGTAGTCCCCCGGACTGAAGCTTTCTTT.

V gene TRBV14 combines with J gene TRBJ2-3, with a possible D match to TRBD2 (6 bases). CDR3 length equals 14 residues. V was clipped by 2 bases and J by 8 bases, with 14 bases between them. CDR1 and CDR2 (germline): SGHDN, FVKESK. This CDR3 reads CASSQYKLGGTQYF. In DNA form, the CDR3 reads TGTGCCAGCAGCCAATACAAACTGGGAGGTACGCAGTATTTT. The full variable domain, with the rest looked up from reference TRBV14 and TRBJ2-3, is EAGVTQFPSHSVIEKGQTVTLRCDPISGHDNLYWYRRVMGKEIKFLLHFVKESKQDESGMPNNRFLAERTGGTYSTLKVQPAELEDSGVYFCASSQYKLGGTQYFGPGTRLTVL.

V is TRBV18 and J is TRBJ2-2; TRBD2 is a possible D gene (6 bases). V lost 6 bases, J lost 0 bases, and 23 bases lay in between. Germline CDR1 is KGHSH and CDR2 is LQKENI. The CDR3 totals 19 residues. CDR3 nucleotide sequence: TGTGCCAGCTCCCGGTTCGGAGGGCCTGAACCCCCGAACACCGGGGAGCTGTTTTTT. Amino acids: CASSRFGGPEPPNTGELFF.

CDR3 nucleotides: TGTGCCAGCAGCCAGGGTGAGCAGTTCTTC. Translation: CASSQGEQFF. The V and J genes are TRBV6-6 and TRBJ2-1, with TRBD1 as a possible D gene (5 bases). Trimming stripped 6 bases from V and 9 bases from J, with 6 bases between. This CDR3 is built from 10 residues. The germline V gene has CDR1 MNHNY and CDR2 SVGAGI (reference sequence).

The chain has TRBV7-9 and TRBJ2-3; D not resolved. Germline CDR1 and CDR2: SEHNR and FQNEAQ (reference sequence). The CDR3 is 16 amino acids. The V end lost 2 bases, the J end lost 2 bases, and 14 bases lay between the germline ends. Here the CDR3 reads CASSLIVGLYTDTQYF. CDR3 nucleotides: TGTGCCAGCAGCTTAATAGTCGGCCTTTACACAGATACGCAGTATTTT.

This clonotype has at least ten counts. The chain combines TRBV27 with TRBJ1-5, with D uncertain. Germline CDR1 reads MNHEY; CDR2 reads SMNVEV (reference sequence). Trimming pared 2 bases from V and 2 bases from J, leaving 7 bases between. CDR3 length equals 14 residues. The CDR3, as DNA: TGTGCCAGCAGTTTAACGAGGGGCAATCAGCCCCAGCATTTT. This gives the protein CASSLTRGNQPQHF.

This clonotype showed up just a few times. This rearrangement joins TRBV20-1 to TRBJ1-6; weak D call: TRBD1 (5 bases). In germline, CDR1 is DFQATT, CDR2 SNEGSKA (reference sequence). The CDR3 extends over 18 amino acids. V was trimmed by 7 bases and J by 3 bases, leaving 25 bases between them. Here the CDR3 DNA reads TGCAGTGTATTACTTAGAGCGGTAGGGGCGCGCTATAATTCACCCCTCCACTTT. Translating gives CSVLLRAVGARYNSPLHF.

This sequence joins TRBV2 and TRBJ1-6, with D maybe TRBD1 (6 bases). The CDR3 loop spans 17 amino acids. Germline-derived CDR1 and CDR2 are SNHLY and FYNNEI. Trimming removed 4 bases from V and 0 bases from J, with 13 bases in between. In DNA form, the CDR3 reads TGTGCCAGCAGTGTACAACAGGGTAGCTCCTATAATTCACCCCTCCACTTT. It codes for CASSVQQGSSYNSPLHF.

The sample holds many counts of this clonotype. The chain employs TRBV2 and TRBJ2-1, with 7 nucleotides matching TRBD2. The CDR3 is 15 amino acids. The J segment lost 0 bases and the V segment lost 10 bases, leaving 9 bases of the junction unmatched. Germline loops: CDR1 SNHLY, CDR2 FYNNEI. The CDR3 DNA reads TGTGCCACCTTCAGCGGGACCGACTCCTACAATGAGCAGTTCTTC. This gives the protein CATFSGTDSYNEQFF.

In this sample, this clonotype turned up a few times. The chain links TRBV9 to TRBJ1-2, with a possible D match to TRBD1 (5 bases). The ends were cut back, 3 bases at V and 0 bases at J, with 12 bases in the middle. The CDR3 runs 15 residues. The germline V gene encodes CDR1 SGDLS and CDR2 YYNGEE. CDR3 sequence reads: CASSEDLGANYGYTF. In nucleotides, the CDR3 is TGTGCCAGCAGCGAGGACCTAGGGGCTAACTATGGCTACACCTTC.

V is TRBV4-2 and J is TRBJ2-1; 7 bases fit TRBD2. The V gene's germline CDR1 is LGHNA and CDR2 YNFKEQ. The CDR3 totals 16 residues. Trimming removed 3 bases from V and 10 bases from J; junction bases left unmatched: 15. The CDR3 reads CASSHGAGPPFAEQFF. DNA for the CDR3: TGTGCCAGCAGCCATGGAGCGGGGCCTCCTTTTGCCGAGCAGTTCTTC.

V is TRBV6-5 and J is TRBJ2-1, with D perhaps matching TRBD1 or TRBD2 (6 bases each). Germline CDR1 and CDR2: MNHEY and SVGAGI. The CDR3 totals 12 residues. This CDR3 is CSSGAHYNEQFF. Written as DNA, the CDR3 is TGTTCCTCGGGGGCCCACTACAATGAGCAGTTCTTC.

This clonotype was detected ten times or more. The CDR3 coding sequence is TGCAGTGCTAGAGACTCCCGCAACTATGGCTACACCTTC. This encodes CSARDSRNYGYTF. This rearrangement joins TRBV20-1 to TRBJ1-2; unclear D gene. The CDR3 contains 13 residues. From germline, CDR1 is DFQATT and CDR2 SNEGSKA (reference sequence). V was pared by 0 bases and J by 2 bases, with 7 bases between.

This clonotype was detected a few times. The rearrangement uses TRBV20-1 and TRBJ1-1; 7 bases are shared with TRBD1. Germline V CDR1 and CDR2: DFQATT, SNEGSKA (reference sequence). After removal of 5 bases from V and 3 bases from J, the junction contained 6 bases not matched to a gene. This CDR3 is 13 amino acids long. The CDR3 loop reads CSARWTGYTEAFF. Here the CDR3 DNA reads TGCAGTGCTCGCTGGACAGGCTACACTGAAGCTTTCTTT.

This clonotype has ten or more counts. This chain links TRBV27 with TRBJ2-3; D remains unclear. CDR3 size: 12 residues. Germline assignment: CDR1 MNHEY and CDR2 SMNVEV (reference sequence). V was cut by 5 bases and J by 2 bases, with 5 bases left in between. CDR3 in DNA: TGTGCCAGCAGTCATCCCACAGATACGCAGTATTTT. Amino acid sequence: CASSHPTDTQYF.

This clonotype appeared a few times. This chain links TRBV3-1 with TRBJ1-6; D is unresolved. The CDR3 runs 15 residues. The V and J ends lost 4 bases and 10 bases respectively, with 17 bases between them. CDR1 is LGHDT, CDR2 YNNKEL, per germline (reference sequence). Here the CDR3 reads CASSPRHSSRSPLHF. CDR3 nucleotides: TGTGCCAGCAGCCCGAGGCATTCCAGCAGATCACCCCTCCACTTT.

The chain uses TRBV5-1 and TRBJ2-4, with TRBD2 identical over 11 bases. The CDR3 is 16 amino acids. V shed 0 bases, J shed 12 bases, and the junction held 11 bases outside the gene matches. In germline, CDR1 is SGHRS, CDR2 YFSETQ. CDR3 sequence (DNA): TGCGCCAGCAGCTTGGGGGTAGCGGGAGGGAAGGCGGCTCAGTACTTC. Its translation is CASSLGVAGGKAAQYF.

This clonotype appeared many times. The rearrangement links TRBV29-1 to TRBJ1-2; D gene uncertain. There are 11 residues in the CDR3. Germline assignment: CDR1 SQVTM and CDR2 ANQGSEA. Trimming pared 3 bases from V and 5 bases from J, leaving 7 bases between. The CDR3 DNA sequence: TGCAGCGTTGATTTGGAGTATGGCTACACCTTC. As protein: CSVDLEYGYTF.

This clonotype came up a few times. The chain employs TRBV6-1 and TRBJ2-7, with 8 bases identical to TRBD2. The V gene end was trimmed by 3 bases and the J gene end by 4 bases; junction bases not matched to a gene: 11. Germline lookup yields CDR1 MNHNS and CDR2 SASEGT. This CDR3 is 16 amino acids long. Here the CDR3 reads CASSDAVAGIFYEQYF. In nucleotides, the CDR3 is TGTGCCAGCAGTGATGCGGTAGCGGGGATCTTTTACGAGCAGTACTTC.

V usage is TRBV14 and J usage is TRBJ2-1, with 7 bases aligning to TRBD2. Germline loops: CDR1 SGHDN, CDR2 FVKESK. J was trimmed by 0 bases and V by 6 bases; bases with no gene match: 5. This CDR3 region has 15 residues. CDR3 nucleotide sequence: TGTGCCAGCAGGACAAGCGGGGCCTCCTACAATGAGCAGTTCTTC. Protein product: CASRTSGASYNEQFF.

This clonotype has more than one count but fewer than ten. The chain links TRBV15 to TRBJ2-1; 9 nucleotides match TRBD1. Germline V gene sequence: CDR1 LNHNV, CDR2 YYDKDF (reference sequence). V was pared by 5 bases and J by 6 bases, with 11 bases of the junction left unmatched. The CDR3 runs 16 residues. The CDR3 nucleotides read TGTGCCACCAGCCGCGCCCGGACAGGGGTTGGCAATGAGCAGTTCTTC. It specifies CATSRARTGVGNEQFF.

To note about this clonotype: This may stem from a read error, because a much larger clone lies one nucleotide away. The chain recombines TRBV5-1 with TRBJ2-7; 9 nucleotides agree with TRBD1. There are 14 residues in the CDR3. Germline V gene data show CDR1 as SGHRS and CDR2 as YFSETQ. CDR3 amino acids: CTSSPPGQGYEQYF. The CDR3 bases are TGCACCAGCAGCCCCCCGGGACAGGGCTACGAGCAGTACTTC.

This clonotype was observed a handful of times. This chain joins TRBV6-1 and TRBJ2-7; tentatively, D is TRBD1 (5 bases). Looked up from germline, CDR1 is MNHNS and CDR2 is SASEGT. Trimming cost V 5 bases and J 3 bases, with 14 bases left between them. This CDR3 spans 14 amino acids. The CDR3 sequence: CASSRGPNFYEQYF. CDR3 sequence (DNA): TGTGCCAGCAGTAGGGGTCCAAACTTCTACGAGCAGTACTTC.

V gene TRBV28 combines with J gene TRBJ1-1; D unclear. Germline V gene data show CDR1 as MDHEN and CDR2 as SYDVKM. The CDR3 is 11 residues long. Between the trimmed V and J ends, which lost 5 bases and 7 bases, there was a span of 8 bases. CDR3 DNA sequence: TGTGCCAGCAGTGCTCAAGTTGAAGCTTTCTTT. This gives the protein CASSAQVEAFF.

This clonotype was recorded a few times. The genes are TRBV7-6 and TRBJ1-5, with D perhaps matching TRBD1 (6 bases). CDR1 and CDR2 from the germline V gene are SGHVS and FNYEAQ. The CDR3 extends over 18 amino acids. Trimming removed 6 bases at V and 3 bases at J, with 24 bases between. This CDR3 reads CASSLGPGGGGPNQPQHF. In DNA, the CDR3 is TGTGCCAGCAGTCTAGGACCCGGGGGCGGCGGGCCCAATCAGCCCCAGCATTTT.

A few counts support this clonotype. The rearrangement uses TRBV29-1 and TRBJ2-1, with 7 positions matching TRBD2. J lost 7 bases, V lost 7 bases, and 13 bases had no gene match. Germline loops: CDR1 SQVTM, CDR2 ANQGSEA. This CDR3 is built from 14 residues. CDR3 region: CSASGLAAGNEQFF. The CDR3 coding sequence is TGCAGCGCCTCGGGGCTAGCGGCGGGTAATGAGCAGTTCTTC.

The table lists this clonotype with many counts. The chain links TRBV12-3 or TRBV12-4 to TRBJ2-1, with 8 bases aligning to TRBD2. With 1 base clipped from V and 7 bases from J, the junction kept 3 bases outside the gene matches. The CDR3 spans 14 residues. The CDR3 is CASSLGGGKNEQFF. As DNA, the CDR3 is TGTGCCAGCAGTTTAGGCGGGGGGAAGAATGAGCAGTTCTTC.

V gene TRBV6-5 combines with J gene TRBJ1-1; 8 bases agree with TRBD1. The CDR3 is 12 amino acids. Germline V lookup: CDR1 MNHEY, CDR2 SVGAGI. V dropped 7 bases and J dropped 8; count of bases not matched to a gene: 6. This chain's CDR3 is CASIRGRGEAFF. CDR3 bases: TGTGCCAGCATCAGGGGGCGCGGGGAAGCTTTCTTT.

This clonotype turned up a few times. The chain couples TRBV12-3 or TRBV12-4 to TRBJ2-7; no clear D. V lost 5 bases to trimming and J lost 3 bases, with 17 bases between them. CDR3 length equals 15 residues. CDR3: CASSPKDKTFYEQYF. The DNA of the CDR3 is TGTGCCAGCAGTCCGAAAGACAAAACTTTCTACGAGCAGTACTTC.

This chain links TRBV10-3 with TRBJ2-5; 16 nucleotides agree with TRBD2. CDR1 is ENHRY, CDR2 SYGVKD, per germline. The CDR3 runs to 15 residues. J gave up 6 bases and V 10 bases, and 8 bases lay outside the gene matches. The DNA of the CDR3 is TGTGCCACCGGGACTAGCGGGGGGGCTGGTCAGACCCAGTACTTC. Protein product: CATGTSGGAGQTQYF.

This clonotype was detected many times. The V call is TRBV20-1, the J call TRBJ1-6; tentative D call: TRBD1 (5 bases). In germline, CDR1 is DFQATT, CDR2 SNEGSKA (reference sequence). V gave up 6 bases and J gave up 6 bases, with 18 bases separating them. The length of the CDR3 is 15 residues. CDR3 sequence (DNA): TGCAGTGCCAAACCACTGGGGGAGACTAATTCACCCCTCCACTTT. It yields the protein CSAKPLGETNSPLHF.